This T cell receptor (beta chain) was recorded in a study of CD4 T cells in relation to SARS-CoV-2 and coronaviruses. Notes on the study in general: Crossreactive clones expanded significantly less to SARS-CoV-2 than monoreactive clones.

Concerning this clone: Its target is unknown.

CD4+ T cells from unexposed donors were obtained before the COVID-19 pandemic (2011-2018). The cells were cultured for around ten days before CD4+ T cells were isolated. The V end lost 2 bases, the J end lost 2 bases, and 11 bases lay between the germline ends. The length of the CDR3 is 15 residues. From germline, CDR1 is SGHRS and CDR2 YFSETQ. The table came from immunoSEQ multiplex PCR; TCRdb's copy has only in-frame clones and leaves some out. The repertoire includes some 21,000 clones, 76% of them detected once, and about 17% sits in the top ten. The sequencing input was CD4+ T cells from PBMCs, cultured in vitro. V is TRBV5-1 and J is TRBJ2-1; tentatively, D is TRBD2 (6 bases). This TCR was recovered from a human donor in good health. The CDR3 coding sequence is TGCGCCAGCAGCTTAGGCGGGGCGACCTACAATGAGCAGTTCTTC. Amino acids: CASSLGGATYNEQFF.